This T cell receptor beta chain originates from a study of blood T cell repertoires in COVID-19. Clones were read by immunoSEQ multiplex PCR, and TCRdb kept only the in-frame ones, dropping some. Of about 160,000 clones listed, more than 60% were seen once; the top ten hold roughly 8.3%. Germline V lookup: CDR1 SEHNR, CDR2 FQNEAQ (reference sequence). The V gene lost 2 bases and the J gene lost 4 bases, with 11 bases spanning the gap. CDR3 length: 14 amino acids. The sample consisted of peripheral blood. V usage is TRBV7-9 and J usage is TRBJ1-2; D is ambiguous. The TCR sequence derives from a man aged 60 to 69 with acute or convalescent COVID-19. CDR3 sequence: CASSLTSGFYGYTF. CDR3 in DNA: TGTGCCAGCAGCTTAACATCGGGTTTCTATGGCTACACCTTC.